This T cell receptor beta chain emerged from a study of CD8 T cells in Susac syndrome. Notes on this clonotype: Its target is unknown.

Notes on the study in general: Susac-specific public clones found in total CD8+ repertoires numbered sixteen, and those in CD8+ TEMRA repertoires numbered about 5. As the study acknowledged, the number of individuals in its TCR sequencing and HLA analysis was relatively small.

With 1 base removed from V and 4 bases from J, the gap between germline ends came to 11 bases. CDR3 length: 14 amino acids. CDR1 is LGHDT and CDR2 is YNNKEL in the germline V gene (reference sequence). Random hexamers served to reverse transcribe about 0.5 to 1 ug RNA. TCRdb reprocessed the immunoSEQ multiplex PCR reads via MiXCR and lists one record per CDR3 protein. Among roughly 100,000 distinct CDR3 sequences listed, roughly 95% were seen once. Sequencing was carried out using CD8+ T cells from PBMCs. The TCR was taken from a human donor with Susac syndrome. The chain couples TRBV3-1 to TRBJ2-7; D is ambiguous. Here the CDR3 DNA reads TGTGCCAGCAGCCAAGGTCAGCCAAGGTACGAGCAGTACTTC. It codes for CASSQGQPRYEQYF.